These 27 T cell receptor beta chains came from one sample sequenced in a study of T cell responses to AZD1222 COVID-19 vaccine. Only in-frame clones appear in the TCRdb table, and some are missing; sequencing was by immunoSEQ multiplex PCR. The sample has about 93,000 clones; approximately 92% are singletons. This sample comprised peripheral blood, obtained 28 days after the second AZD1222 dose. The receptors originated from an adult who received the AZD1222 COVID-19 vaccine.

The gene calls are TRBV6-5 and TRBJ1-1; unclear D gene. Germline CDR1 MNHEY, CDR2 SVGAGI. The CDR3 has 13 residues. V was clipped by 5 bases and J by 3 bases, with 10 bases between them. Written as DNA, the CDR3 is TGTGCCAGCAGTAGGGAAGCGGACACTGAAGCTTTCTTT. This codes for CASSREADTEAFF.

The V and J genes are TRBV6-5 and TRBJ1-5; possible D gene TRBD1, 5 bases. Germline V gives CDR1 MNHEY, CDR2 SVGAGI. The CDR3 runs 15 residues. V lost 6 bases to trimming and J lost 0 bases, with 12 bases between them. The CDR3 DNA is TGTGCCAGCAGCCCCGGACATTATAGCAATCAGCCCCAGCATTTT. Protein: CASSPGHYSNQPQHF.

J is TRBJ1-2 and V is TRBV6-5, with 10 bases identical to TRBD1. Germline CDR1 reads MNHEY; CDR2 reads SVGAGI. The CDR3 extends over 13 amino acids. The V and J ends lost 6 bases and 8 bases, in that order; junction bases with no gene match: 6. The CDR3 here is CASSHGQGVGYTF. The CDR3 bases are TGTGCCAGCAGCCATGGACAGGGGGTGGGCTACACCTTC.

This clone has just one count. The chain recombines TRBV7-9 with TRBJ1-2; no firm D call. Germline CDR1 reads SEHNR; CDR2 reads FQNEAQ (reference sequence). This CDR3 is built from 14 residues. V was clipped by 5 bases and J by 5 bases, with 15 bases between them. For the CDR3, the DNA is TGTGCCAGCAGCCCCCGGGGAGATGAGTATGGCTACACCTTC. It translates to CASSPRGDEYGYTF.

The V call is TRBV12-3 or TRBV12-4, the J call TRBJ1-2, with 7 bases matching TRBD1. The CDR3 covers 13 residues. J was trimmed by 8 bases and V by 7 bases; bases with no gene match: 10. The CDR3 is CASNPGQRGGYTF. CDR3 nucleotide sequence: TGTGCCAGCAATCCGGGACAGAGGGGAGGCTACACCTTC.

The V call is TRBV2, the J call TRBJ2-1, with D possibly matching TRBD2 (5 bases). The CDR3 contains 13 residues. Trimming cost V 5 bases and J 7 bases, with 12 bases left between them. The germline CDR1 and CDR2 sequences are SNHLY and FYNNEI. DNA of the CDR3: TGTGCCAGCAGTACAACTAGTGATAATGAGCAGTTCTTC. Protein sequence: CASSTTSDNEQFF.

The chain uses TRBV19 and TRBJ2-7; D unclear. This CDR3 spans 13 amino acids. V was pared by 2 bases and J by 2 bases, with 7 bases between. Germline V lookup: CDR1 LNHDA, CDR2 SQIVND (reference sequence). For the CDR3, the DNA is TGTGCCAGTAGTATAACATTGGCCTACGAGCAGTACTTC. This sequence encodes CASSITLAYEQYF.

V is TRBV6-6 and J is TRBJ1-6, with 11 nucleotides matching TRBD1. The V gene end was trimmed by 2 bases and the J gene end by 5 bases; junction bases not matched to a gene: 2. The CDR3 is made up of 16 amino acids. In germline, CDR1 is MNHNY, CDR2 SVGAGI (reference sequence). The CDR3 region has the DNA TGTGCCAGCAGTTACGGGGGACAGGGGGATAATTCACCCCTCCACTTT. It yields the protein CASSYGGQGDNSPLHF.

This sequence joins TRBV6-5 and TRBJ2-5; no reliable D call. The CDR3 totals 14 residues. Germline lookup yields CDR1 MNHEY and CDR2 SVGAGI. Deletions cut 3 bases from V and 5 bases from J, with 13 bases between. CDR3 DNA: TGTGCCAGCAGTTATGGTTTCGCTGGGGAGACCCAGTACTTC. It translates to CASSYGFAGETQYF.

The count of this clone is one. This chain links TRBV11-2 with TRBJ2-1, with 7 bases lining up with TRBD2. From germline, CDR1 is SGHAT and CDR2 FQNNGV. CDR3 length: 16 residues. The J segment lost 3 bases and the V segment lost 3 bases, leaving 8 bases of the junction unmatched. The CDR3 reads CASSFAGLEVYNEQFF. CDR3 sequence (DNA): TGTGCCAGCAGCTTCGCTGGACTAGAGGTCTACAATGAGCAGTTCTTC.

The CDR3 reads CASSWGLMYGEGYEQYF. CDR3 DNA sequence: TGTGCCAGTAGTTGGGGACTAATGTATGGTGAAGGCTACGAGCAGTACTTC. This chain uses TRBV19 with TRBJ2-7, with 7 bases that match TRBD2. The trim removed 5 bases at V and 3 bases at J, leaving 16 bases unmatched. The germline CDR1 and CDR2 sequences are LNHDA and SQIVND (reference sequence). This CDR3 spans 17 amino acids.

This clone has just a few counts. The chain employs TRBV6-6 and TRBJ1-6, with D hard to call. Germline lookup yields CDR1 MNHNY and CDR2 SVGAGI (reference sequence). Trimming stripped 5 bases from V and 7 bases from J, with 9 bases between. The CDR3 contains 13 residues. The CDR3 DNA sequence: TGTGCCAGCAGTCCTGTCAGAAATTCACCCCTCCACTTT. It yields the protein CASSPVRNSPLHF.

This chain connects TRBV6-2 or TRBV6-3 to TRBJ2-4, with D unclear. Germline lookup yields CDR1 MNHEY and CDR2 SVGEGT. The CDR3 runs 15 residues. The ends were cut back, 0 bases at V and 1 base at J, with 7 bases in the middle. The CDR3 DNA reads as TGTGCCAGCAGTTACTCGAGCATGGCCAAAAACATTCAGTACTTC. It is translated as CASSYSSMAKNIQYF.

The chain is built from TRBV29-1 and TRBJ2-3; weak D call: TRBD2 (6 bases). Germline V gives CDR1 SQVTM, CDR2 ANQGSEA. Trimming removed 7 bases from V and 9 bases from J, with 11 bases in between. The CDR3 runs 10 residues. CDR3 loop: CSATGRTQYF. CDR3 bases: TGCAGCGCAACGGGGAGGACGCAGTATTTT.

The DNA of the CDR3 is TGTGCCAGCAGTGAACAGGACAGGGGGTTGCTATATGGCTACACCTTC. The encoded protein is CASSEQDRGLLYGYTF. The rearrangement joins TRBV2 to TRBJ1-2; 10 nucleotides match TRBD1. V was clipped by 2 bases and J by 5 bases; unmatched bases: 8. This CDR3 is built from 16 residues. Per germline, CDR1 SNHLY and CDR2 FYNNEI. Full variable domain (remainder filled in from reference TRBV2 and TRBJ1-2): EPEVTQTPSHQVTQMGQEVILRCVPISNHLYFYWYRQILGQKVEFLVSFYNNEISEKSEIFDDQFSVERPDGSNFTLKIRSTKLEDSAMYFCASSEQDRGLLYGYTFGSGTRLTVV.

The chain links TRBV30 to TRBJ1-1, with no clear D. CDR1 is GTSNPN and CDR2 is SVGIG in the germline V gene (reference sequence). V was trimmed by 4 bases and J by 5 bases, leaving 11 bases between them. The CDR3 is made up of 12 amino acids. DNA of the CDR3: TGTGCCTGGACAGCTCCGGGGACTGAAGCTTTCTTT. As protein: CAWTAPGTEAFF.

This chain links TRBV19 with TRBJ2-1; D may be TRBD2 (6 bases). The V gene lost 3 bases and the J gene lost 4 bases, with 13 bases spanning the gap. The V gene's germline CDR1 is LNHDA and CDR2 SQIVND (reference sequence). There are 15 residues in the CDR3. CDR3 sequence (DNA): TGTGCCAGTAGTATTGGAGGGGTGGAGTACAATGAGCAGTTCTTC. The encoded protein is CASSIGGVEYNEQFF.

The gene calls are TRBV6-5 and TRBJ1-2; no reliable D call. V lost 4 bases and J lost 1, with 10 bases in between. CDR3 length: 14 amino acids. CDR1 is MNHEY and CDR2 is SVGAGI in the germline V gene. CDR3 in DNA: TGTGCCAGCAGTTCCTACACCCTTAACTATGGCTACACCTTC. It codes for CASSSYTLNYGYTF.

J is TRBJ2-1 and V is TRBV5-1; no firm D call. V lost 0 bases and J lost 0, with 10 bases in between. This CDR3 has 16 residues. CDR1 SGHRS and CDR2 YFSETQ come from the germline V gene. CDR3 protein: CASSLVPLDSYNEQFF. DNA of the CDR3: TGCGCCAGCAGCTTGGTCCCTTTAGACTCCTACAATGAGCAGTTCTTC.

The chain recombines TRBV6-4 with TRBJ2-1; maybe TRBD2 (6 bases). The CDR3 extends over 13 amino acids. The germline CDR1 and CDR2 sequences are MRHNA and SNTAGT. Trimming shortened V by 4 bases and J by 4 bases, and 8 bases separated the two germline ends. The CDR3 is CASSAGAYNEQFF. The DNA of the CDR3 is TGTGCCAGCAGTGCGGGAGCTTACAATGAGCAGTTCTTC.

This chain uses TRBV6-2 or TRBV6-3 with TRBJ1-1; a possible D gene is TRBD1 (6 bases). Germline CDR1 and CDR2: MNHEY and SVGEGT. This CDR3 spans 13 amino acids. V was shortened by 6 bases and J by 1 base, with 9 bases between the two germline ends. CDR3 sequence reads: CASSLQGNTEAFF. In DNA form, the CDR3 reads TGTGCCAGCAGCTTACAGGGGAACACTGAAGCTTTCTTT.

Only a few counts were recorded for this clone. This rearrangement joins TRBV6-5 to TRBJ1-1; D perhaps matches TRBD1 (6 bases). This CDR3 is built from 14 residues. V lost 6 bases and J 0 bases, leaving 11 bases between the germline ends. The germline V gene encodes CDR1 MNHEY and CDR2 SVGAGI. This CDR3 reads CASSRGAVNTEAFF. The DNA of the CDR3 is TGTGCCAGCAGCCGGGGGGCAGTGAACACTGAAGCTTTCTTT.

V is TRBV7-6 and J is TRBJ2-1; 12 bases map to TRBD2. Looked up from germline, CDR1 is SGHVS and CDR2 is FNYEAQ. J was trimmed by 3 bases and V by 6 bases; bases with no gene match: 6. The CDR3 extends over 16 amino acids. CDR3 nucleotide sequence: TGTGCCAGCAGTCCTAGCGGGGGGGTATTCTACAATGAGCAGTTCTTC. This encodes CASSPSGGVFYNEQFF.

This sequence joins TRBV11-2 and TRBJ1-6, with 8 bases that match TRBD1. Germline loops: CDR1 SGHAT, CDR2 FQNNGV. This CDR3 comprises 14 residues. The J segment lost 9 bases and the V segment lost 5 bases, leaving 6 bases of the junction unmatched. CDR3 sequence reads: CASSTGGGGSPLHF. The CDR3 nucleotides are TGTGCCAGCAGCACAGGGGGAGGGGGTTCACCCCTCCACTTT.

The chain joins TRBV3-1 (or the pseudogene TRBV3-2) to TRBJ2-5, with 7 nucleotides matching TRBD2. J gave up 5 bases and V 4 bases, and 7 bases lay outside the gene matches. This CDR3 has 14 residues. Germline V gene lookup returns CDR1 LGHDT and CDR2 YNNKEL (reference sequence). The CDR3 reads CASSRTSSRETQYF. The CDR3 DNA sequence: TGTGCCAGCAGCCGGACTAGTTCTCGGGAGACCCAGTACTTC.

V and J are TRBV6-5 and TRBJ2-7; 8 bases line up with TRBD1. J gave up 5 bases and V 7 bases, and 4 bases lay outside the gene matches. Germline V lookup: CDR1 MNHEY, CDR2 SVGAGI. CDR3 length: 12 residues. The CDR3 bases are TGTGCCAGCAACAGGGGGAGCGACGAGCAGTACTTC. This gives the protein CASNRGSDEQYF.

This clone was detected once. The chain links TRBV2 to TRBJ2-7; D call uncertain. V was clipped by 4 bases and J by 4 bases, with 14 bases between them. The CDR3 extends over 14 amino acids. Germline CDR1 is SNHLY and CDR2 is FYNNEI. CDR3 DNA sequence: TGTGCCAGCAGTGTGGAAGGGATTCGGTACGAGCAGTACTTC. Translation: CASSVEGIRYEQYF.